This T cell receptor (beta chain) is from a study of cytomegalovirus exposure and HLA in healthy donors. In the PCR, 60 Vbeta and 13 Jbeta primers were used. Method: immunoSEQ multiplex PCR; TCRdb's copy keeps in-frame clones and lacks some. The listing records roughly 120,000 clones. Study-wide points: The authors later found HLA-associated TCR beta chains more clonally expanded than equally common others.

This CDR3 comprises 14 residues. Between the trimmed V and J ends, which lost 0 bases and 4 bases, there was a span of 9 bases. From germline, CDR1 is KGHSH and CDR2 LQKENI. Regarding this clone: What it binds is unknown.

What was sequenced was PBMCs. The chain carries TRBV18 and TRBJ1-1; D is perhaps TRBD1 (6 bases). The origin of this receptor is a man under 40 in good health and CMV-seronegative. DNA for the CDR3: TGTGCCAGCTCACCACCAGGGGGGGCCACTGAAGCTTTCTTT. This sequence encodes CASSPPGGATEAFF.